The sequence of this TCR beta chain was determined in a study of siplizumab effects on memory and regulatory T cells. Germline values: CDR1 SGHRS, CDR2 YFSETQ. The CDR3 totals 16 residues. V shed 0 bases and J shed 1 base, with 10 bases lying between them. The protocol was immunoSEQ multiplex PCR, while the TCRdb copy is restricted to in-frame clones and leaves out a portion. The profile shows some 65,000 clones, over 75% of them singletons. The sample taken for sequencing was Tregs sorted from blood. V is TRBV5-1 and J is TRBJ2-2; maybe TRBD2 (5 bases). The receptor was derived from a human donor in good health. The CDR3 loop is CASSLGLPKNTGELFF. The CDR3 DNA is TGCGCCAGCAGCTTGGGACTACCGAAGAACACCGGGGAGCTGTTTTTT. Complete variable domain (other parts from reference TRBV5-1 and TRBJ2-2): KAGVTQTPRYLIKTRGQQVTLSCSPISGHRSVSWYQQTPGQGLQFLFEYFSETQRNKGNFPGRFSGRQFSNSRSEMNVSTLELGDSALYLCASSLGLPKNTGELFFGEGSRLTVL.